This TCR beta chain stems from a study of T cells in Graves' hyperthyroidism and ophthalmopathy. Hyperthyroidism, newly diagnosed and lasting under 2 months, affected patients aged 18 to 65. Researchers took RNA transcripts and amplified the TCR beta CDR3 regions from them. The HTBI set primed first-round TCR CDR3 RT-PCR. One entry per CDR3 protein, called by TCRdb with MiXCR from the multiplex PCR reads. The table shows approximately 400,000 distinct CDR3 sequences, with roughly 14% occurring only once. This clonotype was counted at least ten times. Its specificity is unknown. Study-wide results and limits: In the blood, most expanded thyroid clonotypes above 0.001 appeared as well.

This sequence originates from a woman under 30 with Graves' hyperthyroidism that later progressed to Graves' ophthalmopathy. Sequencing was performed on blood.

The CDR3 region has the DNA TGCAGCGTTGTTCCGACCAGGGGGTACAATGAGCAGTTCTTC. Translated, it gives CSVVPTRGYNEQFF. J is TRBJ2-1 and V is TRBV29-1; TRBD1 matches 7 bases. From germline, CDR1 is SQVTM and CDR2 ANQGSEA. The V gene end was trimmed by 4 bases and the J gene end by 4 bases; junction bases not matched to a gene: 7. This CDR3 is built from 14 residues.